The 29 T cell receptor beta chains given below trace back to one sample, sequenced in a study of blood T cells in healthy people across ages. Primed by a sample-barcoded 5' primer and a J-beta primer mix, a second PCR proceeded for roughly 6 to 12 cycles. Each CDR3 protein is one row after TCRdb ran MiXCR on the 5' RACE reads. The sample consists of approximately 790,000 distinct CDR3 sequences, under 80% of them appearing once. Sequencing input: blood. The receptors were gathered from a man aged 25-45 years in good health.

The chain uses TRBV14 and TRBJ2-1; D gene uncertain. V dropped 4 bases and J dropped 6 bases, with 7 bases sitting between them. The CDR3 totals 12 residues. Per germline, CDR1 SGHDN and CDR2 FVKESK. DNA of the CDR3: TGTGCCAGCAGCCCCGAGGTCAATGAGCAGTTCTTC. Its protein product is CASSPEVNEQFF.

The genes are TRBV6-5 and TRBJ2-1; 11 bases map to TRBD2. The CDR3 consists of 17 residues. Germline-derived CDR1 and CDR2 are MNHEY and SVGAGI. The junction had 5 bases not matched to a gene; V was cut back by 4 bases and J by 0 bases. The CDR3 protein is CASSSGTSGFSYNEQFF. Written as DNA, the CDR3 is TGTGCCAGCAGTTCCGGGACTAGCGGCTTCTCCTACAATGAGCAGTTCTTC.

The V and J genes are TRBV2 and TRBJ2-3; 11 bases match TRBD2. CDR3 size: 16 residues. With 5 bases clipped from V and 7 bases from J, the junction kept 11 bases outside the gene matches. Germline values: CDR1 SNHLY, CDR2 FYNNEI. The CDR3 nucleotides are TGTGCCAGCAGTCCGGGACTAGCGGTTATAGGGAATACGCAGTATTTT. Amino acids: CASSPGLAVIGNTQYF. The whole variable domain, filled in from reference TRBV2 and TRBJ2-3, reads EPEVTQTPSHQVTQMGQEVILRCVPISNHLYFYWYRQILGQKVEFLVSFYNNEISEKSEIFDDQFSVERPDGSNFTLKIRSTKLEDSAMYFCASSPGLAVIGNTQYFGPGTRLTVL.

The genes are TRBV9 and TRBJ1-2, with D maybe TRBD1 (5 bases). Germline lookup yields CDR1 SGDLS and CDR2 YYNGEE. Trimming took 5 bases from V and 6 from J, leaving 23 bases between them. CDR3 length equals 16 residues. The CDR3 DNA reads TGTGCCAGCAGTGAACCCCTGGGGACGGTGTTTGATGGCTACACCTTC. Translating it yields CASSEPLGTVFDGYTF.

This clonotype occurred a few times. The V gene is TRBV6-5, the J gene TRBJ1-2, with D tentatively TRBD1 (5 bases). The CDR3 spans 15 residues. Germline V gene sequence: CDR1 MNHEY, CDR2 SVGAGI. Deletions cut 0 bases from V and 3 bases from J, with 11 bases between. CDR3 coding DNA: TGTGCCAGCAGTTACTCGCCAGACAGTCACTATGGCTACACCTTC. Its protein product is CASSYSPDSHYGYTF.

The chain recombines TRBV27 with TRBJ1-2; D call uncertain. The germline gives CDR1 MNHEY, CDR2 SMNVEV (reference sequence). Trimming took 5 bases from V and 4 from J, leaving 14 bases between them. The CDR3 is 14 residues long. CDR3 amino acids: CASSPLWGGYGYTF. The CDR3 nucleotides are TGTGCCAGCAGTCCCCTGTGGGGAGGCTATGGCTACACCTTC.

The V call is TRBV12-3 or TRBV12-4, the J call TRBJ2-5; D is unclear. This CDR3 has 12 residues. V lost 1 base, J lost 5 bases, and 5 bases lay in between. The CDR3 sequence: CASSLVIETQYF. The CDR3 nucleotides are TGTGCCAGCAGTTTAGTGATTGAGACCCAGTACTTC.

The rearrangement joins TRBV5-6 to TRBJ1-4, with a possible D match to TRBD1 (5 bases). The length of the CDR3 is 15 residues. From germline, CDR1 is SGHDT and CDR2 YYEEEE. The V gene lost 4 bases and the J gene lost 3 bases, with 13 bases spanning the gap. In DNA form, the CDR3 reads TGTGCCAGCAGCCGTGTGCGGGGCCCTAATGAAAAACTGTTTTTT. Its protein product is CASSRVRGPNEKLFF.

V usage is TRBV5-1 and J usage is TRBJ2-1, with TRBD1 matching 7 bases. Judging by the DNA end, TRBJ2-7 fits better; the J call may be wrong. This CDR3 is built from 15 residues. Per germline, CDR1 SGHRS and CDR2 YFSETQ. CDR3 bases: TGCGCCAGCAGCTTAACAGGGGAGTCCTACAATGAGCAGTACTTC. Its translation is CASSLTGESYNEQYF.

V usage is TRBV15 and J usage is TRBJ2-3, with D unclear. CDR1 LNHNV and CDR2 YYDKDF come from the germline V gene (reference sequence). This CDR3 is built from 11 residues. V lost 6 bases and J lost 3, with 4 bases in between. The CDR3 protein is CATRGTDTQYF. The CDR3 region has the DNA TGTGCCACCAGAGGAACAGATACGCAGTATTTT.

A note on this clonotype: The germline gene is not matched at one end of the junction; a read error may be the cause. V is TRBV4-3 and J is TRBJ2-7, with D perhaps matching TRBD1 (6 bases). Germline V CDR1 and CDR2: LGHNA, YSLEER. This CDR3 has 13 amino acids. CDR3 amino acids: CASSQGDIYERYF. CDR3 in DNA: TGCGCCAGCAGCCAGGGGGACATCTACGAGCGGTACTTC.

This clonotype showed up just a few times. V and J are TRBV28 and TRBJ2-7; TRBD2 is a possible D gene (5 bases). The CDR3 is 13 amino acids. Germline V gene data show CDR1 as MDHEN and CDR2 as SYDVKM. Trimming pared 6 bases from V and 5 bases from J, leaving 14 bases between. CDR3: CASSPLTGNEQYF. As DNA, the CDR3 is TGTGCCAGCAGCCCACTGACCGGGAACGAGCAGTACTTC.

This chain connects TRBV20-1 to TRBJ2-5; a possible D gene is TRBD2 (5 bases). Between the trimmed V and J ends, which lost 2 bases and 0 bases, there was a span of 16 bases. Germline CDR1 reads DFQATT; CDR2 reads SNEGSKA (reference sequence). The CDR3 length is 16 residues. The CDR3 sequence is CSARTRRGYYQETQYF. CDR3 nucleotide sequence: TGCAGTGCTAGAACTCGGAGAGGGTATTACCAAGAGACCCAGTACTTC.

This clonotype was counted ten times or more. The rearrangement links TRBV7-2 to TRBJ2-7, with D maybe TRBD2 (6 bases). The CDR3 spans 14 residues. Trimming took off 1 base at V and 4 bases at J, with 11 bases between the two ends. CDR1 and CDR2 (germline): SGHTA, FQGNSA. Here the CDR3 DNA reads TGTGCCAGCAGCTTAGAACGAGGGAGGTACGAGCAGTACTTC. Protein product: CASSLERGRYEQYF.

The J gene is TRBJ1-1, the V gene TRBV24-1; tentative D call: TRBD1 (5 bases). The CDR3 runs to 13 residues. Trimming stripped 5 bases from V and 4 bases from J, with 10 bases between. Germline V lookup: CDR1 KGHDR, CDR2 SFDVKD. Here the CDR3 DNA reads TGTGCCACCAGTGCGGGGGAGGGCACTGAAGCTTTCTTT. This translates into CATSAGEGTEAFF.

V usage is TRBV29-1 and J usage is TRBJ2-7, with TRBD1 matching over 9 bases. Germline V lookup: CDR1 SQVTM, CDR2 ANQGSEA. V lost 7 bases, J lost 5 bases, and 18 bases stayed unmatched. The CDR3 is made up of 16 amino acids. The CDR3, as DNA: TGCAGCGCTTCACACCCCGGGACAGGGATAAAAAACGAGCAGTACTTC. It encodes CSASHPGTGIKNEQYF.

The rearrangement joins TRBV6-1 to TRBJ2-1; D possibly corresponds to TRBD1 (6 bases). The CDR3 contains 14 residues. V gave up 7 bases and J gave up 5 bases, with 15 bases separating them. Germline V gives CDR1 MNHNS, CDR2 SASEGT. CDR3 region: CASILLNRDNEQFF. The CDR3 bases are TGTGCCAGCATCCTTCTGAACAGGGACAATGAGCAGTTCTTC.

The chain carries TRBV2 and TRBJ2-2; D is ambiguous. The V gene lost 8 bases and the J gene lost 7 bases, with 17 bases spanning the gap. The CDR3 has 14 residues. Germline V gene data show CDR1 as SNHLY and CDR2 as FYNNEI. The CDR3, as DNA: TGTGCCAGCTGGGATGTATCTCGCGTCGGGGAGCTGTTTTTT. Protein: CASWDVSRVGELFF.

The V and J genes are TRBV20-1 and TRBJ1-6; D not certain. Trimming pared 5 bases from V and 7 bases from J, leaving 18 bases between. Germline CDR1 is DFQATT and CDR2 is SNEGSKA (reference sequence). The CDR3 runs to 15 residues. The CDR3 spells CSAEGGRRNNSPLHF. As DNA, the CDR3 is TGCAGTGCTGAGGGAGGCCGACGGAACAATTCACCCCTCCACTTT.

A few counts support this clonotype. The chain links TRBV20-1 to TRBJ2-1; D ambiguous. V was shortened by 3 bases and J by 3 bases, with 12 bases between the two germline ends. This CDR3 is 14 amino acids long. Germline assignment: CDR1 DFQATT and CDR2 SNEGSKA (reference sequence). The CDR3 DNA reads TGCAGTGCTAGTGGTGACAACTACTACAATGAGCAGTTCTTC. This codes for CSASGDNYYNEQFF.

The CDR3 region has the DNA TGCAGTGCTAGCCCTGGGACCCGCGGGGACGATACGCAGTATTTT. Translated: CSASPGTRGDDTQYF. The rearrangement joins TRBV20-1 to TRBJ2-3; D might be TRBD2 (6 bases). Trimming pared 3 bases from V and 6 bases from J, leaving 19 bases between. Germline CDR1 and CDR2: DFQATT and SNEGSKA (reference sequence). There are 15 residues in the CDR3.

V usage is TRBV29-1 and J usage is TRBJ2-1, with no clear D. This CDR3 is 13 amino acids long. Germline values: CDR1 SQVTM, CDR2 ANQGSEA. Trimming pared 4 bases from V and 3 bases from J, leaving 10 bases between. The CDR3 sequence: CSVVPSSYNEQFF. Written as DNA, the CDR3 is TGCAGCGTTGTTCCGAGTAGCTACAATGAGCAGTTCTTC.

This chain joins TRBV27 and TRBJ2-4, with TRBD2 identical over 11 bases. The DNA matches TRBJ2-7 better at its end, which makes the J call doubtful. The CDR3 runs 16 residues. Per the germline V gene, CDR1 is MNHEY and CDR2 is SMNVEV (reference sequence). In nucleotides, the CDR3 is TGTGCCAGCAGTATACTAGTAGCGGGGGGGCCATACGAGCAGTACTTC. This sequence encodes CASSILVAGGPYEQYF.

The V gene is TRBV27, the J gene TRBJ2-5, with 7 bases matching TRBD2. The DNA end is a closer match to TRBJ2-7, so the J assignment may be wrong. CDR1 MNHEY and CDR2 SMNVEV come from the germline V gene (reference sequence). The CDR3 has 14 residues. The CDR3 nucleotides read TGTGCCAGCTCCGCGGGGCGGGGGACCTACGAGCAGTACTTC. Amino acid sequence: CASSAGRGTYEQYF.

The genes are TRBV6-2 or TRBV6-3 and TRBJ2-7; possible D gene TRBD1, 5 bases. The CDR3 extends over 14 amino acids. The V and J ends lost 2 bases and 4 bases respectively, with 12 bases between them. Per germline, CDR1 MNHEY and CDR2 SVGEGT. CDR3 DNA: TGTGCCAGCAGTTACGCTTCCAGGGTGTACGAGCAGTACTTC. This gives the protein CASSYASRVYEQYF.

In nucleotides, the CDR3 is TGTGCCAGCAAGGTGGATTTATCCACCGGGGAGCTGTTTTTT. Amino acid sequence: CASKVDLSTGELFF. V gene TRBV12-3 or TRBV12-4 combines with J gene TRBJ2-2; D is unresolved. This CDR3 is 14 amino acids long. V lost 7 bases and J lost 4, with 13 bases in between.

V gene TRBV6-6 combines with J gene TRBJ1-1; TRBD1 might be the D (5 bases). The CDR3 length is 16 residues. The V end was cut by 2 bases, the J end by 5 bases, with 18 bases between. CDR1 is MNHNY, CDR2 SVGAGI, per germline (reference sequence). The CDR3 region is CASSYRWDQPETEAFF. CDR3 DNA: TGTGCCAGCAGTTACCGTTGGGACCAACCCGAGACTGAAGCTTTCTTT.

V usage is TRBV12-3 or TRBV12-4 and J usage is TRBJ2-1; 9 bases are a match to TRBD2. The J segment lost 0 bases and the V segment lost 1 base, leaving 4 bases of the junction unmatched. The CDR3 is 17 residues long. CDR3 bases: TGTGCCAGCAGTTTAGTAACTAGCGGGTTCTCCTACAATGAGCAGTTCTTC. Translating it yields CASSLVTSGFSYNEQFF.

The chain recombines TRBV7-2 with TRBJ2-7; the D gene is possibly TRBD2 (6 bases). The germline V and J ends were trimmed by 2 bases and 2 bases, with 10 bases remaining between them. The germline CDR1 and CDR2 sequences are SGHTA and FQGNSA. This CDR3 spans 14 amino acids. The CDR3 is CASSLSGPTYEQYF. CDR3 nucleotide sequence: TGTGCCAGCAGCTTAAGCGGGCCGACCTACGAGCAGTACTTC.